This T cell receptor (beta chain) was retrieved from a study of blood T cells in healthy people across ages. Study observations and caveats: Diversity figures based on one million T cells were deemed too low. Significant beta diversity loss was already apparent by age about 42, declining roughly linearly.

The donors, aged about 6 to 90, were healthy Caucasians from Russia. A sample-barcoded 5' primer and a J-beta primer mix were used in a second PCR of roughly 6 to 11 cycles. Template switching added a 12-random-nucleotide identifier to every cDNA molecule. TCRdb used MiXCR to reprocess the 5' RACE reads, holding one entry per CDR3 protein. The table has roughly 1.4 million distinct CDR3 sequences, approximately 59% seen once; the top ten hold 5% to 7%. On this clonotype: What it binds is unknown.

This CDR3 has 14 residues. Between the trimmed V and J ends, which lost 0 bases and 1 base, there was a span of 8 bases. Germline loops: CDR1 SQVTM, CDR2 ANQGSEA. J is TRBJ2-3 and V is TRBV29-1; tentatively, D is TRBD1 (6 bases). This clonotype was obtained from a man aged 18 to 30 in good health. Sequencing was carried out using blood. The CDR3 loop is CSVEDHRGTDTQYF. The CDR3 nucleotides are TGCAGCGTTGAAGACCACAGGGGCACAGATACGCAGTATTTT.